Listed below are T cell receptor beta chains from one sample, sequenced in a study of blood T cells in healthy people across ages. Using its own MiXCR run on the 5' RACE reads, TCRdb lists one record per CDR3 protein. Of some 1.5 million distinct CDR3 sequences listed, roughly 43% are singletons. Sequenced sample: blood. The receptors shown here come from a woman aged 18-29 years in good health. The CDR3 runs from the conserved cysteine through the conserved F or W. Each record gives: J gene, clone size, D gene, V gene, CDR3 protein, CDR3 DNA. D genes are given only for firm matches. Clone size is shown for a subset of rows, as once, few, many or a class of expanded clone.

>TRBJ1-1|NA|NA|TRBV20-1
CSAAGRSFMNTEAFF
TGCAGTGCAGCGGGCCGATCATTCATGAACACTGAAGCTTTCTTT
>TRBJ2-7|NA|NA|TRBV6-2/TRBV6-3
CASSYELASYEQYF
TGTGCCAGCAGTTACGAGTTAGCCTCCTACGAGCAGTACTTC
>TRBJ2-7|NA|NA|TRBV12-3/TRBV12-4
CASTGNLYEQYF
TGTGCCAGCACGGGGAACCTCTACGAGCAGTACTTC
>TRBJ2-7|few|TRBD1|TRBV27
CASSSRQGTYEQYF
TGTGCCAGCAGTTCCCGACAGGGGACCTACGAGCAGTACTTC
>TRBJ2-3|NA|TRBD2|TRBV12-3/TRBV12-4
CASIKRLAGVGTQYF
TGTGCCAGCATCAAGAGGCTAGCGGGAGTAGGTACGCAGTATTTT
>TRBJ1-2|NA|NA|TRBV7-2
CASSLGRAVDYGYTF
TGTGCCAGCAGCTTGGGGAGAGCGGTGGACTATGGCTACACCTTC
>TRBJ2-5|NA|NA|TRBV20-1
CSARGHDNEQYF
TGCAGTGCTAGAGGACACGACAATGAGCAGTACTTC
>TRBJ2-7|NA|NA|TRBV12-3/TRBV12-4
CASPFSYNEQYF
TGTGCCAGCCCCTTCTCCTACAATGAGCAGTACTTC
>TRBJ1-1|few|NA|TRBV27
CASSLDWRRAEAFF
TGTGCCAGCAGTTTAGATTGGAGGAGGGCTGAAGCTTTCTTT
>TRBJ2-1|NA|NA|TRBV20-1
CSGGGRGSYNEQFF
TGCAGTGGGGGGGGCAGGGGCTCCTACAATGAGCAGTTCTTC
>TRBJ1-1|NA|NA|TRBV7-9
CASSSRDGPLNTEAFF
TGTGCCAGCAGCTCCCGTGACGGGCCCCTGAACACTGAAGCTTTCTTT
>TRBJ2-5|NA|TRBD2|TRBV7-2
CTSSLALLAGQETQYF
TGTACCAGCAGCTTAGCGCTCCTAGCGGGGCAAGAGACCCAGTACTTC
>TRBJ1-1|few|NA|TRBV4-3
CASSRERGTQNTEAFF
TGCGCCAGCAGCCGAGAAAGGGGTACCCAGAACACTGAAGCTTTCTTT
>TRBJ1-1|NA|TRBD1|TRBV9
CASSVLRGPDTEAFF
TGTGCCAGCAGCGTACTAAGGGGGCCGGACACTGAAGCTTTCTTT
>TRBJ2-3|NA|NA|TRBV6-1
CASSEALAGDTQYF
TGTGCCAGCAGTGAAGCGCTAGCTGGGGATACGCAGTATTTT
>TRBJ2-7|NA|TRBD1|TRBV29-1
CSVDGTGEQYF
TGCAGCGTGGACGGGACAGGGGAGCAGTACTTC
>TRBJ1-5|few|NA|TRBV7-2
CASSLAGGGHQPQHF
TGTGCCAGCAGCTTAGCAGGGGGTGGCCATCAGCCCCAGCATTTT
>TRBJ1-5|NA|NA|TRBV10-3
CAIIWDNQPQHF
TGTGCCATCATCTGGGACAATCAGCCCCAGCATTTT
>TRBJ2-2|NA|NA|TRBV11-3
CASSLEGGVNTGELFF
TGTGCCAGCAGCTTAGAAGGGGGAGTGAACACCGGGGAGCTGTTTTTT
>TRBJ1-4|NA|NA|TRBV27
CASSLRRAYNEKLFF
TGTGCCAGCAGCTTACGTCGGGCTTATAATGAAAAACTGTTTTTT
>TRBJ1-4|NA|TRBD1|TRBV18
CASSKGQGKEKLFF
TGTGCCAGCTCAAAGGGACAGGGAAAGGAAAAACTGTTTTTT
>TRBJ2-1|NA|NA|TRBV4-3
CASSQDRSGSGLTSYNEQFF
TGCGCCAGCAGCCAAGATAGGTCAGGGTCTGGACTTACCTCCTACAATGAGCAGTTCTTC
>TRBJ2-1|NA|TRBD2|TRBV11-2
CASSLRSQSGGDEQFF
TGTGCCAGCAGCTTAAGATCTCAGAGCGGGGGGGATGAGCAGTTCTTC
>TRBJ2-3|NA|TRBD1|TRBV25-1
CASSDTPEDRGSTDTQYF
TGTGCCAGCAGTGATACTCCCGAGGACAGGGGGAGTACAGATACGCAGTATTTT
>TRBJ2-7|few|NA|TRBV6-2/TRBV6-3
CASSFGNLRYF
TGTGCCAGCAGTTTCGGTAACCTCCGGTACTTC
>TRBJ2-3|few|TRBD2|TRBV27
CASRTSGDSSDTQYF
TGTGCCAGCAGGACTAGCGGGGATTCTTCGGATACGCAGTATTTT